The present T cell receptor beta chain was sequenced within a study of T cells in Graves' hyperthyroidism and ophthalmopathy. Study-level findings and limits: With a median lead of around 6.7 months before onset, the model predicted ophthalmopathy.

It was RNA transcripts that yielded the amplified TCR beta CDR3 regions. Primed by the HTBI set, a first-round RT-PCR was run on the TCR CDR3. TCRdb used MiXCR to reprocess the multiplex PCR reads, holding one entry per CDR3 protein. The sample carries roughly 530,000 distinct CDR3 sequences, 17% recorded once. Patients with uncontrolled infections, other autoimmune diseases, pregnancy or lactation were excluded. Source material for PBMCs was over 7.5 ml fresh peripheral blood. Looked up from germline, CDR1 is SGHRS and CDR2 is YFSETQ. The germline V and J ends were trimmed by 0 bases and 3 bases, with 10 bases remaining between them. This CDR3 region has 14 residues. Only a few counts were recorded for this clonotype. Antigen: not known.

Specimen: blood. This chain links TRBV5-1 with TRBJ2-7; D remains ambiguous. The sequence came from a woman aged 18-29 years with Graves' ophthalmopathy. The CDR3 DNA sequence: TGCGCCAGCAGCTTGGGTCCCGCCGACTACGAGCAGTACTTC. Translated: CASSLGPADYEQYF.